This T cell receptor (beta chain) was retrieved from a study of a mutant IDH1 vaccine in newly diagnosed glioma. Regarding time point: week 47, end of study. Doses of 300 ug of mutant IDH1 20-mer peptide were given with topical imiquimod. Sequencing was performed with immunoSEQ multiplex PCR; in TCRdb, only in-frame clones are kept and a portion is missing. The table has roughly 34,000 clones, around nine tenths seen once. The CDR3 has 13 residues. Germline V gives CDR1 SNHLY, CDR2 FYNNEI. V shed 9 bases and J shed 4 bases, with 12 bases lying between them. Regarding this clone: The antigen is undetermined.

Sequencing used PBMCs, obtained from a glioma patient whose treatment included an IDH1 peptide vaccine. The chain has TRBV2 and TRBJ2-2; D may correspond to TRBD1 or TRBD2 (5 bases each). This TCR derives from a woman under 40 with glioma. CDR3 DNA: TGTGCCAGTAGCGAGGGGAGCACCGGGGAGCTGTTTTTT. It specifies CASSEGSTGELFF.